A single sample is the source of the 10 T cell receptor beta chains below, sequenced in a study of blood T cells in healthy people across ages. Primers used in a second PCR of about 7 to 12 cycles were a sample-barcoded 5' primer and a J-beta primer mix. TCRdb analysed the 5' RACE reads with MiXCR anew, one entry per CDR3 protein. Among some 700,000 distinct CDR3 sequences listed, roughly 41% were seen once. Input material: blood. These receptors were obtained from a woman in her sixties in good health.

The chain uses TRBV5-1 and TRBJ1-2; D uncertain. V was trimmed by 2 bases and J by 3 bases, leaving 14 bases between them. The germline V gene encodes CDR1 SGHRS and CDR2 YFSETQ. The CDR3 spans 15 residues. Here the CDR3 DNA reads TGCGCCAGCAGCTTAACCCCGACACCCGACTATGGCTACACCTTC. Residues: CASSLTPTPDYGYTF.

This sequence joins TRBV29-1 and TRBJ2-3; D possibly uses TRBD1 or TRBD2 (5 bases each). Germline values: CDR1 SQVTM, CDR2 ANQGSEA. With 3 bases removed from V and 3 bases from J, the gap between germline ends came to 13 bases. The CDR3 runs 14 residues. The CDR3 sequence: CSVDRGAWTDTQYF. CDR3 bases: TGCAGCGTTGATCGAGGGGCCTGGACAGATACGCAGTATTTT.

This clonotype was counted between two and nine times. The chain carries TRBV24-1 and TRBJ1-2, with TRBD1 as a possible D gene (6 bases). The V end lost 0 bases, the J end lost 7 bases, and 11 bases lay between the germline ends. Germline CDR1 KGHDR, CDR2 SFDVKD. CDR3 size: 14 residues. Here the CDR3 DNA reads TGTGCCACCAGTGATTTGACAGGGTTCGGTGGCTACACCTTC. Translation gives CATSDLTGFGGYTF.

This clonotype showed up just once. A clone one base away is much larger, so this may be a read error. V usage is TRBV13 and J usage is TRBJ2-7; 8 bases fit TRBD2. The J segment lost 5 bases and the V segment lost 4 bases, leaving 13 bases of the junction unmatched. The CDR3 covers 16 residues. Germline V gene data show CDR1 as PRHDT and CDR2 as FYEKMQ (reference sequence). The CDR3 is CASSSLQSGGTHEQYF. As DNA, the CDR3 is TGTGCCAGCAGCTCGCTCCAAAGCGGGGGCACCCACGAGCAGTACTTC.

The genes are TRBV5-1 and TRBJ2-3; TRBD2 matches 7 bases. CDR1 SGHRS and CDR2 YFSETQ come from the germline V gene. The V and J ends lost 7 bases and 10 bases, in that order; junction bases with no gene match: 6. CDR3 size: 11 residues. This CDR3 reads CASAQRGAQYF. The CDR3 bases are TGCGCCAGCGCTCAGCGGGGAGCGCAGTATTTT. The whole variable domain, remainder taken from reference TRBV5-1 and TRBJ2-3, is KAGVTQTPRYLIKTRGQQVTLSCSPISGHRSVSWYQQTPGQGLQFLFEYFSETQRNKGNFPGRFSGRQFSNSRSEMNVSTLELGDSALYLCASAQRGAQYFGPGTRLTVL.

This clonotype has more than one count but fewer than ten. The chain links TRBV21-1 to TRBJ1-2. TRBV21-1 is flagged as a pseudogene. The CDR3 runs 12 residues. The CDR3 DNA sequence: TGTGCCAGCAGCAAAGACGGAGGGGGCTACACCTTC. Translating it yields CASSKDGGGYTF.

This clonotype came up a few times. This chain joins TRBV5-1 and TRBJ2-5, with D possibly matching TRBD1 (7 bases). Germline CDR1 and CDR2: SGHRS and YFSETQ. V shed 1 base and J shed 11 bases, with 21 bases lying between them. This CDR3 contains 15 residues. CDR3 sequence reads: CASSLTGDSYNEQYF. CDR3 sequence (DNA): TGCGCCAGCAGCTTGACAGGGGACTCCTACAATGAGCAGTACTTC.

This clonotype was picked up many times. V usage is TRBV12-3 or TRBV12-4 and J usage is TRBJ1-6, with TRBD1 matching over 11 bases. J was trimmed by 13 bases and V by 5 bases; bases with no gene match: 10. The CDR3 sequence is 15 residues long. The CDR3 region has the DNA TGTGCCAGCAGTGCGACCCGGGACAGGGGGGTTCCCCTCCACTTT. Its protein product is CASSATRDRGVPLHF.

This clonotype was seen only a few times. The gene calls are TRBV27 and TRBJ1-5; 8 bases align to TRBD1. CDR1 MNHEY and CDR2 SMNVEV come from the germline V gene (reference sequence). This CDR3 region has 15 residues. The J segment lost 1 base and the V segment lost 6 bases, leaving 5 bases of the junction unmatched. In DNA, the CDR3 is TGTGCCAGCAGGCCAGACAGGGGAAGCAATCAGCCCCAGCATTTT. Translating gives CASRPDRGSNQPQHF.

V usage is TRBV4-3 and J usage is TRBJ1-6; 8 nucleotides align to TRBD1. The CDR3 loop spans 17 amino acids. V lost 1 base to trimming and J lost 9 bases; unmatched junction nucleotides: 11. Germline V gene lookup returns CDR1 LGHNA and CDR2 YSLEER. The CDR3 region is CASSQALGTGRPSPLHF. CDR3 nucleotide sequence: TGCGCCAGCAGCCAAGCCCTCGGGACAGGCCGCCCTTCACCCCTCCACTTT.